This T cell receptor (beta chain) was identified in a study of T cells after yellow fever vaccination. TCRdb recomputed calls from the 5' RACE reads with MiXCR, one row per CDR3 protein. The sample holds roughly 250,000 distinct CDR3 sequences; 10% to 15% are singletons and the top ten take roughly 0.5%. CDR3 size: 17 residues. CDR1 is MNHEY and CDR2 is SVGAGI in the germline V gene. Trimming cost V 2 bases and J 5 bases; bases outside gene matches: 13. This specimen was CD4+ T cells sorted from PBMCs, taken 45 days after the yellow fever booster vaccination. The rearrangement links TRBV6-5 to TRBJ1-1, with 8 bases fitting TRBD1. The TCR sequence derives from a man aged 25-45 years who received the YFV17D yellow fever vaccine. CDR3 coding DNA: TGTGCCAGCAGTTACCAATTTGGACAGGGCCGAAGGACTGAAGCTTTCTTT. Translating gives CASSYQFGQGRRTEAFF.